This TCR beta chain came from a study of blood T cells in healthy people across ages. The V and J ends lost 3 bases and 2 bases, in that order; junction bases with no gene match: 1. The CDR3 totals 16 residues. Per the germline V gene, CDR1 is SGHDN and CDR2 is FVKESK. Donation came from healthy Caucasian individuals in Russia who were aged roughly 6 to 95. The use of a sample-barcoded 5' primer and a J-beta primer mix characterized a second PCR of roughly 7 to 11 cycles. MiXCR, applied by TCRdb to the 5' RACE reads, yields one record per CDR3 protein. The sample lists 1.5 million to 2 million distinct CDR3 sequences; almost 35% were seen once.

This sequence joins TRBV14 and TRBJ2-3; the match to TRBD2 covers 14 bases. This TCR was recovered from a woman in her 30s in good health. The sequenced sample consisted of blood. The CDR3 loop reads CASSQTSGGVTDTQYF. CDR3 in DNA: TGTGCCAGCAGCCAGACTAGCGGGGGGGTCACAGATACGCAGTATTTT.